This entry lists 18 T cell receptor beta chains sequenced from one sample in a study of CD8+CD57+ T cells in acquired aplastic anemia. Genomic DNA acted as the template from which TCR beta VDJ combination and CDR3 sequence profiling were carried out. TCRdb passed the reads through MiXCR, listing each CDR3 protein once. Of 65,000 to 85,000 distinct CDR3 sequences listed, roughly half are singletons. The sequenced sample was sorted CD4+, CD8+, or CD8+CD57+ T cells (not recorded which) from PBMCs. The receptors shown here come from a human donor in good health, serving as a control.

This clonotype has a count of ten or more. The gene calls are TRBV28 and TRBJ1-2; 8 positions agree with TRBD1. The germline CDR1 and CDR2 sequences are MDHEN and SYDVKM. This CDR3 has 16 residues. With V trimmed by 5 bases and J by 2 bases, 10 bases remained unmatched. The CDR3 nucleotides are TGTGCCAGCAGTACCACGCCACAGGGGGGGAACTATGGCTACACCTTC. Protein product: CASSTTPQGGNYGYTF.

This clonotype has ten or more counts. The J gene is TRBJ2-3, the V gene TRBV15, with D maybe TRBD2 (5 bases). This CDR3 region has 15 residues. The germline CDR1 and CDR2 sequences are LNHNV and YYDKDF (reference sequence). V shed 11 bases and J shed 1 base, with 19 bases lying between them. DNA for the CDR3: TGTGCCCCCCCCCCCCGGGCGAGGGGCACAGATACGCAGTATTTT. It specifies CAPPPRARGTDTQYF.

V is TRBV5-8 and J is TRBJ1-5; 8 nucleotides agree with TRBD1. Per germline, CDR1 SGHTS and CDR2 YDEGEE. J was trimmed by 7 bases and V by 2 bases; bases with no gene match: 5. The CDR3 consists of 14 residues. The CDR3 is CASSFGQGGQPQHF. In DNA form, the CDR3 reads TGTGCCAGCAGCTTCGGACAGGGAGGCCAGCCCCAGCATTTT.

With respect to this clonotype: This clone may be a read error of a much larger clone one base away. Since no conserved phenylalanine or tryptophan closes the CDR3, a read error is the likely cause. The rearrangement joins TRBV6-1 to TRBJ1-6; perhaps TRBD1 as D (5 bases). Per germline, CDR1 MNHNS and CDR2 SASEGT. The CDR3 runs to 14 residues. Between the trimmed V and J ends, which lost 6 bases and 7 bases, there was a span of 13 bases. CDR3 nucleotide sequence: TGTGCCAGCAGCTCAGGGTTTGGGAATTCACCCCTCCACCTT. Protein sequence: CASSSGFGNSPLHL.

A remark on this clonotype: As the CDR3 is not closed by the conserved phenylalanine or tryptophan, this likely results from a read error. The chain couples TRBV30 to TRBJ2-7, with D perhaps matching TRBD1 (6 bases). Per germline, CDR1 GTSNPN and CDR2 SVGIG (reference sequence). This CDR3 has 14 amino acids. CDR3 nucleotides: TGTGCCTGGAGTGTAGGGGGAGAGTCCTCCGAGCAGTACTCC. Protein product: CAWSVGGESSEQYS.

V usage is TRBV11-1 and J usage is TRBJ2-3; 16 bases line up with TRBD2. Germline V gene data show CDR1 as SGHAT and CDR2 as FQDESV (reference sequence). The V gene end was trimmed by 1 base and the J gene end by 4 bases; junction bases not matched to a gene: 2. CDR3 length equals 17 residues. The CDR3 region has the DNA TGTGCCAGCAGCTTAGTGGGACTAGCGGGAGGGGCAGATACGCAGTATTTT. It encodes CASSLVGLAGGADTQYF.

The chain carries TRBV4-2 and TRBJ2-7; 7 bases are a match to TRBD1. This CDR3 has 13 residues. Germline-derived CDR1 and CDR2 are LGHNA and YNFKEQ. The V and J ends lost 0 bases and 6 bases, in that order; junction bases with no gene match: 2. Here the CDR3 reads CASSQENRGEQYF. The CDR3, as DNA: TGTGCCAGCAGCCAAGAGAACAGGGGCGAGCAGTACTTC.

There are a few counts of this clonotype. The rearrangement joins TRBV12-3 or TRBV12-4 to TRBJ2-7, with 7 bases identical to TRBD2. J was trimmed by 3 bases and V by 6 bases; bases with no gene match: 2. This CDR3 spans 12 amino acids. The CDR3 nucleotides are TGTGCCAGCAGCGGGGACTACTACGAGCAGTACTTC. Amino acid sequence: CASSGDYYEQYF.

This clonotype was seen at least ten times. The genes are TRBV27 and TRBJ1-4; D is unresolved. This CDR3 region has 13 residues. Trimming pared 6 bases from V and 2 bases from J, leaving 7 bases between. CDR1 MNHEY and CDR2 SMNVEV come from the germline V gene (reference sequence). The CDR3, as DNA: TGTGCCAGCAGCAAGCGTACTAATGAAAAACTGTTTTTT. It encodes CASSKRTNEKLFF.

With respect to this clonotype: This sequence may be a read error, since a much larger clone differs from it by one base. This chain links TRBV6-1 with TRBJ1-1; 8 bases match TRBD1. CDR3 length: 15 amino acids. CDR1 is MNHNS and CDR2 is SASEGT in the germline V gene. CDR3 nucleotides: TGTGCCAGCGAATTCACAACAGGGGGAGACACTGAAGCTTCTTTT. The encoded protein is CASEFTTGGDTEASF.

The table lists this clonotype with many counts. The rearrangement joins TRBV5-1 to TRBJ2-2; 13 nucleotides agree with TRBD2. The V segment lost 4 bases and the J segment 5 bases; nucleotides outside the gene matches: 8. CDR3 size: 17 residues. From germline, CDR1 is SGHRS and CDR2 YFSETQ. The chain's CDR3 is CASSIGLAGVGTGELFF. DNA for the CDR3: TGCGCCAGCAGCATTGGACTAGCGGGAGTGGGTACCGGGGAGCTGTTTTTT. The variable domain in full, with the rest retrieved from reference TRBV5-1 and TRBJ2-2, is KAGVTQTPRYLIKTRGQQVTLSCSPISGHRSVSWYQQTPGQGLQFLFEYFSETQRNKGNFPGRFSGRQFSNSRSEMNVSTLELGDSALYLCASSIGLAGVGTGELFFGEGSRLTVL.

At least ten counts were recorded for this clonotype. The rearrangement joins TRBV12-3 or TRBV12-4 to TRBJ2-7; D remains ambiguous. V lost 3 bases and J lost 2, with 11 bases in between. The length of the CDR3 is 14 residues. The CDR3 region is CASSFSDKPYEQYF. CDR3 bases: TGTGCCAGCAGTTTTTCCGACAAACCCTACGAGCAGTACTTC.

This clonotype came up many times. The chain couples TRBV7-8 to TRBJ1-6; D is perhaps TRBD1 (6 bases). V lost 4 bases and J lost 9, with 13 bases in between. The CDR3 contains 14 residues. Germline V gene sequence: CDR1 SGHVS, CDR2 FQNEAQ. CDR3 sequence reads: CASSYTLQGSPLHF. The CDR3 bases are TGTGCCAGCAGCTACACTTTACAGGGTTCACCCCTCCACTTT.

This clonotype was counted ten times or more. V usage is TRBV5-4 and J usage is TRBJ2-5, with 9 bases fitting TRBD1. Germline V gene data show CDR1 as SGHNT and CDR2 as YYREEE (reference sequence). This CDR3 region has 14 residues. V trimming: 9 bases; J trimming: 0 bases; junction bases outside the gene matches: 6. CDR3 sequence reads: CATKTGGYQETQYF. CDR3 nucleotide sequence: TGTGCCACAAAGACAGGGGGGTACCAAGAGACCCAGTACTTC.

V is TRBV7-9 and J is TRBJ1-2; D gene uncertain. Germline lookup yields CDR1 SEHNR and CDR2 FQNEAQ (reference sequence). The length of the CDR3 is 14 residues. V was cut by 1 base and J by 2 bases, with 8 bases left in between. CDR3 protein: CASSLVPNNYGYTF. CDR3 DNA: TGTGCCAGCAGCTTAGTTCCGAACAACTATGGCTACACCTTC.

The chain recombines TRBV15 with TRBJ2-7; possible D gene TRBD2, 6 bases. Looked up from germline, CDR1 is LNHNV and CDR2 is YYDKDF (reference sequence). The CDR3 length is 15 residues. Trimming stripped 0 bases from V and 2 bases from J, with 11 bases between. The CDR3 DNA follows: TGTGCCACCAGCAGAGATGATAGCGGTGCCTACGAGCAGTACTTC. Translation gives CATSRDDSGAYEQYF.

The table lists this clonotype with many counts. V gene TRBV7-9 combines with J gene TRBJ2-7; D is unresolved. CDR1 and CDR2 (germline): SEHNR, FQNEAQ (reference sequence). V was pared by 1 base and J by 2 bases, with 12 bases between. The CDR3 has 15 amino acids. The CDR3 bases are TGTGCCAGCAGCTTAGGGCCCCACCCACCCTACGAGCAGTACTTC. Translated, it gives CASSLGPHPPYEQYF. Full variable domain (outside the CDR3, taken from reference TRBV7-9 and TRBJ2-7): DTGVSQNPRHKITKRGQNVTFRCDPISEHNRLYWYRQTLGQGPEFLTYFQNEAQLEKSRLLSDRFSAERPKGSFSTLEIQRTEQGDSAMYLCASSLGPHPPYEQYFGPGTRLTVT.

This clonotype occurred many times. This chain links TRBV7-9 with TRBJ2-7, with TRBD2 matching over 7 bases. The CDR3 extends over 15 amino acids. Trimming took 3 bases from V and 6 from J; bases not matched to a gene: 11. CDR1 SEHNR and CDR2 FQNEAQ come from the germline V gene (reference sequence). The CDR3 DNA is TGTGCCAGCAGCTTTTCTGGCGGGAGTAAGGTCGAGCAGTACTTC. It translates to CASSFSGGSKVEQYF. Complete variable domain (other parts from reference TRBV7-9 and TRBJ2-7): DTGVSQNPRHKITKRGQNVTFRCDPISEHNRLYWYRQTLGQGPEFLTYFQNEAQLEKSRLLSDRFSAERPKGSFSTLEIQRTEQGDSAMYLCASSFSGGSKVEQYFGPGTRLTVT.